Each of the 12 T cell receptor beta chains below was sequenced from the same sample in a study of CD8+CD57+ T cells in acquired aplastic anemia. An expansion of CD8+CD57+ cells by flow cytometry had been shown in patients chosen for sequencing. Both TCR beta VDJ combination and CDR3 sequence profiling were carried out. Genomic DNA was the template for this profiling. TCRdb re-called the reads through MiXCR, storing one row per CDR3 protein. The repertoire holds around 430,000 distinct CDR3 sequences, with around a third as singletons. Sequencing used sorted CD4+, CD8+, or CD8+CD57+ T cells (not recorded which) from PBMCs. These receptors originate from a human donor with aplastic anemia.

In this sample, this clonotype turned up a few times. Just one base apart from a much larger clone, this may be a read error. This chain joins TRBV7-2 and TRBJ1-5, with D unresolved. Germline lookup yields CDR1 SGHTA and CDR2 FQGNSA. CDR3 length: 13 residues. Trimming left V 5 bases short and J 1 base short, with 6 bases between. In DNA form, the CDR3 reads TGTGCCAGCAGCCCCCCGAGCAATCAGCCCCAGCATTTT. Encoded protein: CASSPPSNQPQHF.

This clonotype has ten or more counts. The chain uses TRBV7-2 and TRBJ1-2, with D perhaps matching TRBD1 (5 bases). This CDR3 has 17 amino acids. Germline V gene lookup returns CDR1 SGHTA and CDR2 FQGNSA. V lost 0 bases, J lost 1 base, and 15 bases lay in between. CDR3 sequence reads: CASSLALPGRLNYGYTF. DNA of the CDR3: TGTGCCAGCAGCTTAGCTTTACCGGGGCGCCTTAACTATGGCTACACCTTC.

This clonotype was picked up a small number of times. The chain recombines TRBV20-1 with TRBJ2-1, with TRBD1 identical over 10 bases. Germline trimming cut 2 bases from V and 4 bases from J; bases unmatched to any gene: 2. The CDR3 runs 14 residues. The germline CDR1 and CDR2 sequences are DFQATT and SNEGSKA (reference sequence). The CDR3 sequence is CSARQDRGYNEQFF. The CDR3 bases are TGCAGTGCTAGACAGGACAGGGGGTACAATGAGCAGTTCTTC.

This CDR3 is CASMAGWGTPDQPQHF. Written as DNA, the CDR3 is TGTGCCAGCATGGCTGGGTGGGGAACCCCGGATCAGCCCCAGCATTTT. This chain connects TRBV6-1 to TRBJ1-5; D uncertain. CDR1 and CDR2 (germline): MNHNS, SASEGT. V lost 7 bases and J 5 bases, leaving 21 bases between the germline ends. The CDR3 covers 16 residues.

The gene calls are TRBV7-2 and TRBJ2-7; 9 bases map to TRBD2. CDR3 length: 15 amino acids. Trimming at V came to 3 bases and at J to 5 bases, leaving 8 bases not matched to a gene. Germline CDR1 and CDR2: SGHTA and FQGNSA. CDR3 in amino acids: CASSFLGTSTNEQYF. DNA for the CDR3: TGTGCCAGCAGCTTTCTCGGGACTAGCACAAACGAGCAGTACTTC.

About this clonotype itself: A read error may be the cause here, since a much bigger clone is one base away. In nucleotides, the CDR3 is TGTGCCAGCAGCCAAGTCTTAGGTGGCTACACCTTC. Protein: CASSQVLGGYTF. The chain is built from TRBV14 and TRBJ1-2, with no clear D. CDR3 length: 12 amino acids. V was trimmed by 1 base and J by 7 bases, leaving 7 bases between them. Looked up from germline, CDR1 is SGHDN and CDR2 is FVKESK. The variable domain in full, completed from reference TRBV14 and TRBJ1-2, reads EAGVTQFPSHSVIEKGQTVTLRCDPISGHDNLYWYRRVMGKEIKFLLHFVKESKQDESGMPNNRFLAERTGGTYSTLKVQPAELEDSGVYFCASSQVLGGYTFGSGTRLTVV.

This clonotype has only one observation. An end of the junction differs from the germline gene, which may be a read error. This chain uses TRBV25-1 with TRBJ1-2; D possibly corresponds to TRBD1 (6 bases). Germline CDR1 is MGHDK and CDR2 is SYGVNS. This CDR3 contains 14 residues. The CDR3 coding sequence is TGTGCCATCAGTGAGCGGGCAGGGGACTATGGCTACACCTTC. Translated: CAISERAGDYGYTF.

The rearrangement links TRBV20-1 to TRBJ2-1; TRBD2 matches 7 bases. Germline V gives CDR1 DFQATT, CDR2 SNEGSKA (reference sequence). J gave up 3 bases and V 3 bases, and 2 bases lay outside the gene matches. The length of the CDR3 is 13 residues. CDR3 sequence reads: CSASGRNYNEQFF. The CDR3 coding sequence is TGCAGTGCTAGCGGGAGGAACTACAATGAGCAGTTCTTC.

This clonotype has just a few counts. The chain combines TRBV30 with TRBJ1-1; a possible D gene is TRBD1 (5 bases). CDR1 is GTSNPN and CDR2 is SVGIG in the germline V gene (reference sequence). The length of the CDR3 is 12 residues. Between the trimmed V and J ends, which lost 0 bases and 6 bases, there was a span of 8 bases. CDR3 DNA sequence: TGTGCCTGGAGTGTACGGGGCTCTGAAGCTTTCTTT. This encodes CAWSVRGSEAFF.

The rearrangement uses TRBV4-1 and TRBJ1-4, with 8 bases that match TRBD1. The V and J ends lost 5 bases and 8 bases, in that order; junction bases with no gene match: 10. The germline gives CDR1 MGHRA, CDR2 YSYEKL. CDR3 size: 15 residues. The CDR3 sequence is CASSNQGASEEKLFF. CDR3 sequence (DNA): TGCGCCAGCAGCAACCAGGGGGCCTCTGAGGAAAAACTGTTTTTT.

This clonotype was recorded at least ten times. The rearrangement uses TRBV7-8 and TRBJ2-5; 8 positions match TRBD2. After removal of 6 bases from V and 5 bases from J, the junction contained 8 bases not matched to a gene. Germline-derived CDR1 and CDR2 are SGHVS and FQNEAQ. The CDR3 loop spans 14 amino acids. The CDR3: CASRSGGPGETQYF. CDR3 nucleotide sequence: TGTGCCAGCAGGTCGGGAGGGCCCGGGGAGACCCAGTACTTC.

The V call is TRBV15, the J call TRBJ2-5; TRBD1 aligns across 12 bases. Unmatched junction bases numbered 6, after V lost 3 bases and J lost 4 bases. Germline V gene data show CDR1 as LNHNV and CDR2 as YYDKDF (reference sequence). This CDR3 has 16 residues. The DNA for the CDR3 is TGTGCCACCAGCAGGGGTTTGGGACAGGGGGCAGAGACCCAGTACTTC. It codes for CATSRGLGQGAETQYF.